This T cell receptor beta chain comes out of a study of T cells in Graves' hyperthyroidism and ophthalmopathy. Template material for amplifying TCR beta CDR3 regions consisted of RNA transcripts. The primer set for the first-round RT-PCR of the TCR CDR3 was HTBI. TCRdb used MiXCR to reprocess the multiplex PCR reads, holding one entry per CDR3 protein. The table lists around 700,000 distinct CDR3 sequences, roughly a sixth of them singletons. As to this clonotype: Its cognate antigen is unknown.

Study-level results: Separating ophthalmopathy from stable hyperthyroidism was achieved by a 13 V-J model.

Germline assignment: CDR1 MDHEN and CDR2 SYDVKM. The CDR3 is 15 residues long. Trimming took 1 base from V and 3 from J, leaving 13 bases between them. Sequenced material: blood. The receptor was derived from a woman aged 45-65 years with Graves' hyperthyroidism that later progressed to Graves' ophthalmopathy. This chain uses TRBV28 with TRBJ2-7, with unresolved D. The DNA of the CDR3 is TGTGCCAGCAGTTTATCGGCCGAACCAGACTACGAGCAGTACTTC. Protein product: CASSLSAEPDYEQYF.